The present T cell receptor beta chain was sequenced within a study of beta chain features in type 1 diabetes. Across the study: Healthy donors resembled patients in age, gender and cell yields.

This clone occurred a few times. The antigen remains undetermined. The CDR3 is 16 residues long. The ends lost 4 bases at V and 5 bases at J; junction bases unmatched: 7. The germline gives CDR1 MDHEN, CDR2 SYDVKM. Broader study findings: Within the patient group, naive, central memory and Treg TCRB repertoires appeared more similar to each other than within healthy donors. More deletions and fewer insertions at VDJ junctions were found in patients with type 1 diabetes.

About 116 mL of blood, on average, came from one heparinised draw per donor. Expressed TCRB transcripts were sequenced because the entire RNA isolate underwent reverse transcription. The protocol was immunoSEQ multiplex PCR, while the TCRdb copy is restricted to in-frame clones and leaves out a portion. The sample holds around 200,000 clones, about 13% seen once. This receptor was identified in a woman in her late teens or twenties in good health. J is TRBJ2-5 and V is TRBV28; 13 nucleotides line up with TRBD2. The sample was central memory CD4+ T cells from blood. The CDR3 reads CASSSHTTSGRETQYF. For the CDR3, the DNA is TGTGCCAGCAGTTCCCACACGACTAGCGGGAGGGAGACCCAGTACTTC.